What follows are 23 T cell receptor beta chains derived from one specimen sequenced in a study of type 1 regulatory T cells (dated by TCRdb to about 2021). Sequencing used an Illumina MiSeq. Clones were called with MiXCR by TCRdb after fastp trimmed the public reads at Q25, and only in-frame beta chains were retained. Rows are combined by CDR3 protein, so each entry shows the most common genes and DNA. This sample holds over 90,000 distinct CDR3 sequences; roughly 28% were observed only once. The biggest ten clones account for 2% to 2.5% of the sample. Sequences were obtained from CD4+ T cells, either the whole sample or a sorted fraction (not recorded which). The receptors shown here come from a human donor in good health.

The rearrangement links TRBV11-2 to TRBJ2-1, with 9 bases matching TRBD2. V was clipped by 5 bases and J by 7 bases; unmatched bases: 9. Germline CDR1 SGHAT, CDR2 FQNNGV. The CDR3 covers 15 residues. The CDR3 region is CASSPRLAGLNEQFF. CDR3 coding DNA: TGTGCCAGCAGCCCCCGGCTAGCGGGACTAAATGAGCAGTTCTTC.

This clonotype was recorded a few times. The CDR3 loop reads CSAGPPRVGNQPQHF. CDR3 bases: TGCAGTGCTGGTCCACCCAGGGTAGGCAATCAGCCCCAGCATTTT. The J gene is TRBJ1-5, the V gene TRBV20-1, with a possible D match to TRBD1 (5 bases). V lost 5 bases and J 2 bases, leaving 16 bases between the germline ends. Germline-derived CDR1 and CDR2 are DFQATT and SNEGSKA (reference sequence). This CDR3 has 15 residues.

In this sample, this clonotype turned up a few times. V is TRBV20-1 and J is TRBJ1-3; TRBD1 agrees at 9 bases. CDR3 size: 16 residues. Germline V CDR1 and CDR2: DFQATT, SNEGSKA (reference sequence). Unmatched junction bases numbered 9, after V lost 2 bases and J lost 4 bases. The CDR3 reads CSARRNRGQWGNTIYF. DNA for the CDR3: TGCAGTGCTAGACGTAACAGGGGGCAATGGGGAAACACCATATATTTT.

The rearrangement links TRBV5-6 to TRBJ2-7; no clear D gene. With 0 bases removed from V and 6 bases from J, the gap between germline ends came to 13 bases. The germline V gene encodes CDR1 SGHDT and CDR2 YYEEEE. CDR3 length: 14 amino acids. The DNA for the CDR3 is TGTGCCAGCAGCTTGGCACCTGGCTTCGGCGAGCAGTACTTC. Translation: CASSLAPGFGEQYF.

The chain carries TRBV15 and TRBJ2-1; 10 bases are a match to TRBD2. This CDR3 has 18 residues. The ends lost 0 bases at V and 9 bases at J; junction bases unmatched: 14. Germline-derived CDR1 and CDR2 are LNHNV and YYDKDF (reference sequence). The CDR3 sequence is CATSRDLPIAGGSSEQFF. The CDR3 nucleotides read TGTGCCACCAGCAGAGATCTTCCCATAGCGGGAGGTTCTAGTGAGCAGTTCTTC.

This clonotype was picked up a small number of times. V gene TRBV19 combines with J gene TRBJ2-1, with 7 bases matching TRBD1. The V and J ends lost 6 bases and 2 bases, in that order; junction bases with no gene match: 7. The CDR3 totals 15 residues. The germline V gene encodes CDR1 LNHDA and CDR2 SQIVND (reference sequence). Written as DNA, the CDR3 is TGTGCCAGTAGCAGACAGGGACCGGCCTACAATGAGCAGTTCTTC. It codes for CASSRQGPAYNEQFF.

This clonotype was seen a handful of times. This chain links TRBV5-1 with TRBJ2-7; D is uncertain. This CDR3 has 11 residues. Trimming removed 0 bases at V and 9 bases at J, with 7 bases between. The V gene's germline CDR1 is SGHRS and CDR2 YFSETQ. The CDR3 DNA reads TGCGCCAGCAGCTTGGAATGGGTGCAGTACTTC. It translates to CASSLEWVQYF.

The CDR3 nucleotides are TGTGCCAGCAGTTTTGGCGGGGCGAACAATGAGCAGTTCTTC. The encoded protein is CASSFGGANNEQFF. The chain joins TRBV12-3 or TRBV12-4 to TRBJ2-1; a possible D gene is TRBD2 (6 bases). CDR3 length: 14 residues. V dropped 3 bases and J dropped 5 bases, with 11 bases sitting between them.

The genes are TRBV5-4 and TRBJ2-3, with unresolved D. Germline-derived CDR1 and CDR2 are SGHNT and YYREEE (reference sequence). Trimming cost V 3 bases and J 8 bases, with 13 bases left between them. There are 13 residues in the CDR3. The CDR3 region is CASSSNSESTQYF. DNA of the CDR3: TGTGCCAGCAGCTCGAACAGTGAATCTACGCAGTATTTT.

In its sample, this clonotype was seen a few times. V usage is TRBV10-3 and J usage is TRBJ1-1; unclear D gene. V lost 0 bases, J lost 5 bases, and 13 bases lay in between. The CDR3 has 15 residues. Looked up from germline, CDR1 is ENHRY and CDR2 is SYGVKD. The CDR3 spells CAISESVAPRTEAFF. The CDR3 DNA follows: TGTGCCATCAGTGAGTCGGTGGCACCTAGGACTGAAGCTTTCTTT.

The V call is TRBV20-1, the J call TRBJ2-7; D remains ambiguous. Trimming pared 2 bases from V and 3 bases from J, leaving 11 bases between. Looked up from germline, CDR1 is DFQATT and CDR2 is SNEGSKA (reference sequence). This CDR3 region has 13 residues. This chain's CDR3 is CSARLPQHYEQYF. As DNA, the CDR3 is TGCAGTGCTAGACTCCCACAACACTACGAGCAGTACTTC.

The chain employs TRBV3-1 and TRBJ2-7; D is possibly TRBD2 (6 bases). CDR1 is LGHDT and CDR2 is YNNKEL in the germline V gene (reference sequence). This CDR3 contains 19 residues. The ends were cut back, 5 bases at V and 6 bases at J, with 32 bases in the middle. CDR3 in DNA: TGTGCCAGCAGCGATCCCCGGGATGGGTACAACGCCGGGGGTGCCGAGCAGTACTTC. Protein product: CASSDPRDGYNAGGAEQYF.

V is TRBV6-2 or TRBV6-3 and J is TRBJ2-7; TRBD2 matches at 9 bases. The germline V gene has CDR1 MNHEY and CDR2 SVGEGT. V gave up 4 bases and J gave up 4 bases; unmatched junction bases: 8. The CDR3 is made up of 15 amino acids. CDR3: CASSSHWTSDYEQYF. CDR3 DNA: TGTGCCAGCAGTTCTCACTGGACTAGCGATTACGAGCAGTACTTC.

This clonotype occurred once. This chain links TRBV6-6 with TRBJ2-5; the match to TRBD2 covers 12 bases. Trimming took 0 bases from V and 2 from J; bases not matched to a gene: 1. This CDR3 contains 16 residues. Germline V lookup: CDR1 MNHNY, CDR2 SVGAGI (reference sequence). CDR3 bases: TGTGCCAGCAGTTACTCACTAGCGGGGGGACAAGAGACCCAGTACTTC. Amino acids: CASSYSLAGGQETQYF.

The chain is built from TRBV28 and TRBJ2-1; D unclear. Trimming left V 2 bases short and J 7 bases short, with 21 bases between. Germline CDR1 MDHEN, CDR2 SYDVKM. CDR3 length: 17 residues. The CDR3 here is CASSLLNYRDVRNEQFF. CDR3 bases: TGTGCCAGCAGTTTACTTAACTACCGCGACGTGCGGAATGAGCAGTTCTTC.

The rearrangement links TRBV5-4 to TRBJ2-6; 8 bases are shared with TRBD2. The V segment lost 0 bases and the J segment 2 bases; nucleotides outside the gene matches: 1. CDR1 is SGHNT and CDR2 is YYREEE in the germline V gene (reference sequence). The CDR3 loop spans 16 amino acids. The CDR3 bases are TGTGCCAGCAGCTTGGCCGGGGGGGCTGGGGCCAACGTCCTGACTTTC. Its translation is CASSLAGGAGANVLTF.

The sample holds a few counts of this clonotype. The rearrangement uses TRBV5-1 and TRBJ2-2; D uncertain. Germline CDR1 and CDR2: SGHRS and YFSETQ. Trimming shortened V by 5 bases and J by 0 bases, and 8 bases separated the two germline ends. CDR3 length: 14 amino acids. The CDR3 loop is CASSFSPNTGELFF. The DNA of the CDR3 is TGCGCCAGCAGTTTCTCTCCGAACACCGGGGAGCTGTTTTTT.

The V call is TRBV9, the J call TRBJ2-5, with a weak D call TRBD2 (5 bases). V lost 4 bases and J lost 5, with 18 bases in between. The germline CDR1 and CDR2 sequences are SGDLS and YYNGEE. The CDR3 has 15 residues. CDR3 region: CASSLPGGFHETQYF. The CDR3 region has the DNA TGTGCCAGCAGCCTACCCGGCGGGTTCCACGAGACCCAGTACTTC.

This clonotype came up a few times. This chain links TRBV27 with TRBJ2-5; D is unclear. Germline-derived CDR1 and CDR2 are MNHEY and SMNVEV (reference sequence). The ends were cut back, 4 bases at V and 4 bases at J, with 16 bases in the middle. The CDR3 loop spans 15 amino acids. The CDR3 DNA sequence: TGTGCCAGCAGTTCCATAAGGCGCGGAAGAGAGACCCAGTACTTC. Translating gives CASSSIRRGRETQYF.

This chain connects TRBV5-1 to TRBJ2-5, with TRBD1 identical over 10 bases. The CDR3 has 13 residues. Germline-derived CDR1 and CDR2 are SGHRS and YFSETQ. V shed 6 bases, J shed 5 bases, and the junction held 4 bases outside the gene matches. CDR3 in amino acids: CASTGQGFETQYF. The CDR3 nucleotides read TGCGCCAGCACGGGACAGGGGTTCGAGACCCAGTACTTC.

V usage is TRBV10-3 and J usage is TRBJ2-3; D not certain. CDR1 is ENHRY, CDR2 SYGVKD, per germline. The V and J ends lost 2 bases and 4 bases respectively, with 10 bases between them. There are 14 residues in the CDR3. The CDR3 sequence is CAISELVYPDTQYF. In DNA, the CDR3 is TGTGCCATCAGTGAGCTTGTGTATCCAGATACGCAGTATTTT.

The chain carries TRBV5-1 and TRBJ2-7; D is undetermined. Trimming shortened V by 0 bases and J by 2 bases, and 6 bases separated the two germline ends. The CDR3 contains 13 residues. Germline V lookup: CDR1 SGHRS, CDR2 YFSETQ. CDR3 sequence: CASSLATTYEQYF. Here the CDR3 DNA reads TGCGCCAGCAGCTTGGCCACCACCTACGAGCAGTACTTC.

This clonotype was observed a few times. The gene calls are TRBV10-3 and TRBJ2-7; 11 bases align to TRBD1. Germline assignment: CDR1 ENHRY and CDR2 SYGVKD. Germline trimming cut 6 bases from V and 2 bases from J; bases unmatched to any gene: 3. The CDR3 has 14 amino acids. The CDR3 DNA sequence: TGTGCCATCAGACCGGGACAGGGGGCCTACGAGCAGTACTTC. Its translation: CAIRPGQGAYEQYF.